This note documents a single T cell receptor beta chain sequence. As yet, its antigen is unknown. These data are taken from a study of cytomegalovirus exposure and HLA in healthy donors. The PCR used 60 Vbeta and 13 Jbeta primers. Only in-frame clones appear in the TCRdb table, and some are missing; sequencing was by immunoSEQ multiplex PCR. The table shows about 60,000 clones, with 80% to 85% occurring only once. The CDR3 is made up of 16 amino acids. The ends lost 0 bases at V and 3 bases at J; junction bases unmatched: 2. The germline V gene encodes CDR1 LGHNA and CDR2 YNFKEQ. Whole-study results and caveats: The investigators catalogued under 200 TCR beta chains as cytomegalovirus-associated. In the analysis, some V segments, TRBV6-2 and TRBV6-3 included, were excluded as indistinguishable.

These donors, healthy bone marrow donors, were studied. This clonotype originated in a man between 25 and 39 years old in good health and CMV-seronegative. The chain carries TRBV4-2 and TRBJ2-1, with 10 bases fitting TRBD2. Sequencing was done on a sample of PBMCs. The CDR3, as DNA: TGTGCCAGCAGCCAAGAGCTAGCGGGAGTCTACAATGAGCAGTTCTTC. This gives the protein CASSQELAGVYNEQFF.